This record concerns one TCR beta chain sequence. It lacks a known antigen. Base qualities are missing; no much larger clone stands one base away. This entry comes from a study of Graves' ophthalmopathy and Graves' hyperthyroidism (dated by TCRdb to 2016 to 2018). For the study in its entirety: Peripheral blood samples were taken at the time of initial diagnosis, before any treatment was given. TCR beta repertoire signatures were used to distinguish Graves' ophthalmopathy from Graves' hyperthyroidism and to predict progression to ophthalmopathy. In total, over 130 blood samples were TCR-sequenced: 40 to 45 ophthalmopathy, roughly 77 hyperthyroidism and roughly 17 hyperthyroidism-to-ophthalmopathy patients. After sampling, hyperthyroidism patients received methimazole starting at 30 mg daily, and ophthalmopathy patients received high-dose intravenous methylprednisolone. To explore V-J signatures that separate ophthalmopathy from hyperthyroidism, a discovery set of about 96 patients was enrolled, consisting of about 43 with ophthalmopathy and 57 with stable hyperthyroidism. An independent validation cohort was composed of around 19 hyperthyroidism patients and some 16 patients who later progressed from hyperthyroidism to ophthalmopathy. In five or six hyperthyroidism patients, T-cell repertoires of thyroid tissue and blood were compared. Study-wide conclusions, independent of this receptor: Most expanded thyroid clonotypes with a frequency above 0.001 also appeared in blood, which suggests that blood repertoires may reflect the immune response in the thyroid. Sample size was not predetermined statistically, and investigators were not blinded to group allocation. In validation, the model predicted ophthalmopathy progression with about 64% sensitivity and less than 80% specificity; eleven to twelve predicted patients were CT-confirmed with GO in a median of 6.5 months. The 13-signature model separated ophthalmopathy from stable hyperthyroidism with over 85% sensitivity and 81% to 82% specificity in cross-validation, and 80%/75% in the test set.

For repertoire sequencing, the TCR beta CDR3 regions were amplified from RNA transcripts. The first round was an RT-PCR using HTBI primers with the Qiagen OneStep RT-PCR kit, and this first round was followed by a second-round multiplex PCR, then size selection and purification. Libraries were sequenced paired-end with 100 bp reads on an Illumina HiSeq2000. In the paper's pipeline: SOAPnuke was used for read processing, and reads with adapters, uncalled bases, a mean Phred below 15, or no exact constant-primer or identifier match were discarded. COPE v1.2.5 was used to merge high-quality paired reads. Clonotypes were defined as unique nucleotide sequences and were aligned to IMGT TRB V, D and J references using MiTCR v1.1. The analysis was limited to V-J combinations with a frequency above 0.0001, which together covered approximately 99% of repertoires. A TCR clonal expansion and chaos score per V-J combination was defined as the ratio of F50 clonal expansion to chaos observed in the TCRdist matrix. Welch's t-statistics and random forest were used to reduce features to some 13 V-J combinations, which were fed into a naive Bayes classifier. The Morisita-Horn index was used to measure how similar the thyroid and blood repertoires were. TCRdb handled the public reads itself, with Q25 trimming in fastp and clone calling in MiXCR, and kept productive beta chains. Identical CDR3 protein sequences are pooled into one entry, listed with their most common genes and DNA. For this entry, the V and J calls and clone size follow TCRdb and not the study's own pipeline. The sample data list 650,000 to 800,000 distinct CDR3 sequences, and roughly 41% of these were observed just once. Of the sample, 3.3% is held by the ten largest clones.

Patients with ophthalmopathy had moderately to severely active disease, with a Clinical Activity Score of 3 or more, a NOSPECS grade of 4 or more, and a disease duration of less than 3 months. Patients with other autoimmune diseases, uncontrolled infections, pregnancy or lactation were excluded from the study. Diagnosis relied on clinical symptoms, serum thyroxine, TRAb, thyroid ultrasound and orbital computed tomography. PBMCs were isolated from around 10 ml of fresh peripheral blood by Ficoll-Paque density gradient centrifugation. Total RNA was extracted using Trizol reagent, and RNA quality was checked on an Agilent 2100 Bioanalyzer. Between the V and J ends, shortened by 5 bases and 10 bases respectively, the junction contains 14 bases. The CDR3 sequence holds 13 residues, the cysteine and phenylalanine included. Only the CDR3 DNA is retained, 39 bases long and in frame from the first base. According to the germline V gene, CDR1 reads SGHTA and CDR2 reads FQGTGA.

This sequence was found in an adult man with Graves' ophthalmopathy. Here the chain combines TRBV7-3 and TRBJ1-4; the D region possibly corresponds to TRBD1 (5 bases align). Sequencing was carried out using peripheral blood. The bases read TGTGCCAGCAGCCCTCGCCCGGGGGGAAAACTGTTTTTT. It codes for CASSPRPGGKLFF.